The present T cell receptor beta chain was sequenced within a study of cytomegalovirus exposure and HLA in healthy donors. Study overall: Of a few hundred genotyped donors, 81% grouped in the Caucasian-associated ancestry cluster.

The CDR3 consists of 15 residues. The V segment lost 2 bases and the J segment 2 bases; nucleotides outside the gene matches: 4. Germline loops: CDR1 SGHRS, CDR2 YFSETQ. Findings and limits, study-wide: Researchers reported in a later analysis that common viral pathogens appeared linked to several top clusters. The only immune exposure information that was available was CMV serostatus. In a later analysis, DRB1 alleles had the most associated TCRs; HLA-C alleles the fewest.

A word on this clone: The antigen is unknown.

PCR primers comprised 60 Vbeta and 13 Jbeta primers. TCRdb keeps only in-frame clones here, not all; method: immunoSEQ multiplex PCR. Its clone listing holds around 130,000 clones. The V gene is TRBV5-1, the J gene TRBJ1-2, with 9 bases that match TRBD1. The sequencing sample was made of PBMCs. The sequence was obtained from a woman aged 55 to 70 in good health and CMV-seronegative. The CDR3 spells CASSFPGTGNYGYTF. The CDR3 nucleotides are TGCGCCAGCAGCTTTCCCGGGACAGGGAACTATGGCTACACCTTC.